The 31 T cell receptor beta chains presented below share a single source sample, sequenced in a study of blood T cell repertoires in COVID-19. Repertoires were generated with immunoSEQ multiplex PCR, while TCRdb's copy carries only in-frame clones and drops some. The top ten clones hold under 2% of a sample with about 320,000 clones, less than 85% of them seen once. The sequenced sample consisted of PBMCs or T cells enriched from blood (not recorded which). The receptor set was obtained from a woman under 40 who had been exposed to COVID-19.

The count of this clone is one. The genes are TRBV5-1 and TRBJ2-3; D gene unclear. CDR3 length equals 15 residues. Germline loops: CDR1 SGHRS, CDR2 YFSETQ. The V end was cut by 0 bases, the J end by 3 bases, with 11 bases between. CDR3 amino acids: CASSLAFGATDTQYF. The DNA of the CDR3 is TGCGCCAGCAGCTTGGCCTTCGGTGCAACAGATACGCAGTATTTT.

This clone has only one observation. This chain uses TRBV19 with TRBJ2-1; perhaps TRBD1 as D (5 bases). The CDR3 runs to 18 residues. CDR1 is LNHDA and CDR2 is SQIVND in the germline V gene (reference sequence). The V end lost 4 bases, the J end lost 0 bases, and 19 bases lay between the germline ends. This chain's CDR3 is CASSRKPNRRSSYNEQFF. In DNA, the CDR3 is TGTGCCAGTAGTAGAAAACCAAACAGGAGAAGCTCCTACAATGAGCAGTTCTTC.

V gene TRBV6-2 or TRBV6-3 combines with J gene TRBJ2-5; D possibly corresponds to TRBD1 (5 bases). CDR1 is MNHEY and CDR2 is SVGEGT in the germline V gene. This CDR3 region has 15 residues. V was pared by 0 bases and J by 0 bases, with 8 bases between. In DNA, the CDR3 is TGTGCCAGCAGTTACTCCCCAGGGAACCAAGAGACCCAGTACTTC. Residues: CASSYSPGNQETQYF.

The chain has TRBV21-1 and TRBJ2-2; the tabulated D call, TRBD1, remains unverified against the DNA. TRBV21-1 is shown as a pseudogene. The CDR3 has 15 amino acids. The CDR3 loop reads CASSLRTGRFGELFF. The CDR3 DNA sequence: TGTGCCAGCAGCCTTCGGACAGGGCGGTTCGGGGAGCTGTTTTTT.

The chain carries TRBV4-1 and TRBJ1-1; D is possibly TRBD1 (5 bases). CDR1 and CDR2 (germline): MGHRA, YSYEKL. Between the trimmed V and J ends, which lost 0 bases and 5 bases, there was a span of 16 bases. The CDR3 consists of 16 residues. CDR3 sequence (DNA): TGCGCCAGCAGCCAAGATCCCGGCAGGGAGGGGACTGAAGCTTTCTTT. Its translation is CASSQDPGREGTEAFF.

For this clone: Relative to the germline gene, one junction end is altered; a read error may explain this. V gene TRBV9 combines with J gene TRBJ1-1, with D possibly TRBD1 on 5 matching bases. This CDR3 region has 13 residues. Germline loops: CDR1 SGDLS, CDR2 YYNGEE. The CDR3 DNA reads TGCGCCAGCAGCGGGGGGGTGAACACTGAAGCTTTCTTT. Its translation is CASSGGVNTEAFF.

The chain recombines TRBV19 with TRBJ1-2, with a possible D match to TRBD1 (5 bases). The CDR3 contains 15 residues. Germline V gene data show CDR1 as LNHDA and CDR2 as SQIVND (reference sequence). The V and J ends lost 5 bases and 4 bases respectively, with 17 bases between them. The CDR3 region is CASSSSPRGSYGYTF. The CDR3 DNA sequence: TGTGCCAGTAGTTCAAGCCCCCGGGGGTCCTATGGCTACACCTTC.

The gene calls are TRBV7-9 and TRBJ1-4; D is perhaps TRBD1 (6 bases). This CDR3 spans 17 amino acids. Looked up from germline, CDR1 is SEHNR and CDR2 is FQNEAQ (reference sequence). V lost 3 bases to trimming and J lost 5 bases, with 19 bases between them. CDR3 nucleotide sequence: TGTGCCAGCAGCTTCCCCGGGGGGCCTGTCGAAAATGAAAAACTGTTTTTT. Residues: CASSFPGGPVENEKLFF.

This chain uses TRBV5-5 with TRBJ2-6, with 9 bases aligning to TRBD2. CDR3 size: 16 residues. Losses at the gene ends were 7 bases for V and 0 bases for J; bases not matched to a gene: 5. Germline CDR1 and CDR2: SGHKS and YYEKEE (reference sequence). CDR3 in DNA: TGTGCCAGCTCCTTACTAGCGGGCTCTGGGGCCAACGTCCTGACTTTC. It yields the protein CASSLLAGSGANVLTF.

This chain links TRBV14 with TRBJ2-7; D is uncertain. Trimming shortened V by 0 bases and J by 4 bases, and 10 bases separated the two germline ends. The germline V gene has CDR1 SGHDN and CDR2 FVKESK. This CDR3 is built from 14 residues. The CDR3 reads CASSQDNREYEQYF. The CDR3 DNA sequence: TGTGCCAGCAGCCAAGATAACAGAGAATACGAGCAGTACTTC.

This chain joins TRBV12-5 and TRBJ1-6; 8 bases line up with TRBD1. CDR1 is LGHNT, CDR2 FRNRAP, per germline. V was pared by 0 bases and J by 9 bases, with 10 bases of the junction left unmatched. The CDR3 length is 17 residues. CDR3 in amino acids: CASGLVLARTGLSPLHF. As DNA, the CDR3 is TGTGCTAGTGGTTTGGTACTAGCGAGGACAGGGCTTTCACCCCTCCACTTT.

This rearrangement joins TRBV5-1 to TRBJ1-5; 9 bases are shared with TRBD1. CDR1 and CDR2 from the germline V gene are SGHRS and YFSETQ. The CDR3 spans 17 residues. V dropped 3 bases and J dropped 0; count of bases not matched to a gene: 7. The CDR3 region has the DNA TGCGCCAGCAGCTCGAGGACAGGGGAAACTAGCAATCAGCCCCAGCATTTT. It specifies CASSSRTGETSNQPQHF. Full variable domain (missing parts from reference TRBV5-1 and TRBJ1-5): KAGVTQTPRYLIKTRGQQVTLSCSPISGHRSVSWYQQTPGQGLQFLFEYFSETQRNKGNFPGRFSGRQFSNSRSEMNVSTLELGDSALYLCASSSRTGETSNQPQHFGDGTRLSIL.

CDR3 in amino acids: CSARWGDEQFF. The CDR3 DNA sequence: TGCAGTGCTAGGTGGGGAGATGAGCAGTTCTTC. The V and J genes are TRBV20-1 and TRBJ2-1; D is perhaps TRBD2 (5 bases). Trimming shortened V by 3 bases and J by 8 bases, and 8 bases separated the two germline ends. The CDR3 covers 11 residues. The germline V gene encodes CDR1 DFQATT and CDR2 SNEGSKA (reference sequence).

The chain recombines TRBV4-1 with TRBJ2-1; perhaps TRBD2 as D (7 bases). The CDR3 spans 13 residues. Germline V gene lookup returns CDR1 MGHRA and CDR2 YSYEKL. The V and J ends lost 0 bases and 16 bases respectively, with 16 bases between them. In DNA, the CDR3 is TGCGCCAGCAGCCAAGATGGCGCGGGGGCCCTTTTCTTC. Protein sequence: CASSQDGAGALFF.

This chain connects TRBV3-1 (or the pseudogene TRBV3-2) to TRBJ2-1; TRBD2 matches at 8 bases. Germline V gene sequence: CDR1 LGHDT, CDR2 YNNKEL (reference sequence). The CDR3 is 15 amino acids. The V gene end was trimmed by 5 bases and the J gene end by 8 bases; junction bases not matched to a gene: 11. CDR3 amino acids: CASSDGLAGGYEQFF. The CDR3 coding sequence is TGTGCCAGCAGCGACGGTCTAGCGGGTGGTTATGAGCAGTTCTTC.

The rearrangement links TRBV5-1 to TRBJ1-1; 7 bases map to TRBD1. The CDR3 has 12 amino acids. Germline V lookup: CDR1 SGHRS, CDR2 YFSETQ. J was trimmed by 6 bases and V by 3 bases; bases with no gene match: 2. The CDR3 loop reads CASSWQGAEAFF. The CDR3 DNA reads as TGCGCCAGCAGCTGGCAGGGGGCTGAAGCTTTCTTT.

The chain combines TRBV4-3 with TRBJ1-2; perhaps TRBD1 as D (5 bases). Trimming pared 4 bases from V and 3 bases from J, leaving 12 bases between. Per the germline V gene, CDR1 is LGHNA and CDR2 is YSLEER. CDR3 length: 14 residues. Written as DNA, the CDR3 is TGCGCCAGCAGCCCTGCGGGGCAAGACTATGGCTACACCTTC. Its translation is CASSPAGQDYGYTF.

The V and J genes are TRBV28 and TRBJ1-4, with a tentative D call TRBD1 (6 bases). CDR1 and CDR2 (germline): MDHEN, SYDVKM. Trimming shortened V by 9 bases and J by 7 bases, and 18 bases separated the two germline ends. CDR3 length: 14 amino acids. The CDR3 coding sequence is TGTGCCAGTACCCTTGGGGGGGCGAGTGAAAAACTGTTTTTT. Its protein is CASTLGGASEKLFF.

The rearrangement joins TRBV5-1 to TRBJ2-2; 9 nucleotides line up with TRBD1. Trimming removed 0 bases from V and 0 bases from J; junction bases left unmatched: 3. The CDR3 is made up of 17 amino acids. The germline gives CDR1 SGHRS, CDR2 YFSETQ. CDR3 protein: CASSLETGGPNTGELFF. The CDR3 region has the DNA TGCGCCAGCAGCTTGGAGACAGGGGGTCCGAACACCGGGGAGCTGTTTTTT.

The J gene is TRBJ1-3, the V gene TRBV4-1, with 7 bases fitting TRBD1. The CDR3 has 18 amino acids. The V segment lost 3 bases and the J segment 0 bases; nucleotides outside the gene matches: 11. Germline V gives CDR1 MGHRA, CDR2 YSYEKL. The CDR3 bases are TGCGCCAGCAGCCAGGGGACAGACTTGTTAAACTCTGGAAACACCATATATTTT. It yields the protein CASSQGTDLLNSGNTIYF.

The chain employs TRBV7-6 and TRBJ2-5; 12 positions match TRBD2. V was pared by 7 bases and J by 5 bases, with 2 bases of the junction left unmatched. This CDR3 has 13 residues. Germline CDR1 SGHVS, CDR2 FNYEAQ. In DNA, the CDR3 is TGTGCCAGCACTGGACTAGCGGGGGAGACCCAGTACTTC. As protein: CASTGLAGETQYF. Variable domain in full (rest from reference TRBV7-6 and TRBJ2-5): GAGVSQSPRYKVTKRGQDVALRCDPISGHVSLYWYRQALGQGPEFLTYFNYEAQQDKSGLPNDRFSAERPEGSISTLTIQRTEQRDSAMYRCASTGLAGETQYFGPGTRLLVL.

This chain connects TRBV7-2 to TRBJ1-2, with 12 bases that match TRBD1. V lost 5 bases, J lost 8 bases, and 6 bases stayed unmatched. This CDR3 region has 14 residues. Germline V CDR1 and CDR2: SGHTA, FQGNSA. The CDR3 nucleotides are TGTGCCAGCAGCCGGGACAGGGGGCAAGGCGGCTACACCTTC. Its protein product is CASSRDRGQGGYTF.

The chain recombines TRBV6-1 with TRBJ1-5; D remains unclear. The germline V gene has CDR1 MNHNS and CDR2 SASEGT. V lost 2 bases, J lost 3 bases, and 11 bases lay in between. The length of the CDR3 is 15 residues. As DNA, the CDR3 is TGTGCCAGCAGTGAACGTTCTAGTCACAATCAGCCCCAGCATTTT. Its translation is CASSERSSHNQPQHF.

The chain employs TRBV28 and TRBJ1-6; TRBD1 matches at 7 bases. Looked up from germline, CDR1 is MDHEN and CDR2 is SYDVKM. The length of the CDR3 is 14 residues. The V gene end was trimmed by 2 bases and the J gene end by 8 bases; junction bases not matched to a gene: 3. This CDR3 is CASSLGRGYSPLHF. For the CDR3, the DNA is TGTGCCAGCAGTTTAGGCAGGGGGTATTCACCCCTCCACTTT.

This rearrangement joins TRBV5-4 to TRBJ2-3; 10 bases map to TRBD2. Germline V gene data show CDR1 as SGHNT and CDR2 as YYREEE (reference sequence). Trimming removed 1 base from V and 6 bases from J; junction bases left unmatched: 11. The CDR3 length is 17 residues. The CDR3 DNA sequence: TGTGCCAGCAGCTTGATCGGACTAGCGGTCCGACCTGATACGCAGTATTTT. Protein sequence: CASSLIGLAVRPDTQYF. The whole variable domain, remainder taken from reference TRBV5-4 and TRBJ2-3, is ETGVTQSPTHLIKTRGQQVTLRCSSQSGHNTVSWYQQALGQGPQFIFQYYREEENGRGNFPPRFSGLQFPNYSSELNVNALELDDSALYLCASSLIGLAVRPDTQYFGPGTRLTVL.

V is TRBV3-1 (or the pseudogene TRBV3-2) and J is TRBJ1-3; D gene ambiguous. From germline, CDR1 is LGHDT and CDR2 YNNKEL (reference sequence). V dropped 0 bases and J dropped 7 bases, with 13 bases sitting between them. CDR3 length: 15 residues. For the CDR3, the DNA is TGTGCCAGCAGCCAAGATAGCACGGAGTCGAACACCATATATTTT. This sequence encodes CASSQDSTESNTIYF.

This clone was seen a single time. The V call is TRBV28, the J call TRBJ2-3, with TRBD2 matching over 13 bases. V lost 5 bases and J lost 8; bases outside the gene matches: 16. There are 18 residues in the CDR3. Germline CDR1 MDHEN, CDR2 SYDVKM. CDR3 in amino acids: CASSPAGLAGDRGLTQYF. The CDR3 bases are TGTGCCAGCAGTCCGGCCGGACTAGCGGGAGATAGGGGCCTTACGCAGTATTTT.

The CDR3 nucleotides are TGTGCCAGCAGCCCCCAGGCAGGGGGCACTGAAGCTTTCTTT. Translation gives CASSPQAGGTEAFF. The J gene is TRBJ1-1, the V gene TRBV9; 7 bases align to TRBD1. Germline CDR1 is SGDLS and CDR2 is YYNGEE. The junction had 7 bases not matched to a gene; V was cut back by 4 bases and J by 4 bases. The CDR3 spans 14 residues.

V and J are TRBV13 and TRBJ2-7; D unclear. In germline, CDR1 is PRHDT, CDR2 FYEKMQ (reference sequence). Trimming took off 2 bases at V and 1 base at J, with 12 bases between the two ends. The CDR3 length is 15 residues. The CDR3 nucleotides are TGTGCCAGCAGCTTAATAGGAGAGGTTTCCTACGAGCAGTACTTC. Translating it yields CASSLIGEVSYEQYF.

The chain recombines TRBV19 with TRBJ1-4; weak D call: TRBD1 (6 bases). In germline, CDR1 is LNHDA, CDR2 SQIVND (reference sequence). V lost 3 bases and J lost 4, with 12 bases in between. CDR3 length: 15 residues. Here the CDR3 reads CASSIRTADNEKLFF. CDR3 DNA: TGTGCCAGTAGTATTCGGACAGCTGATAATGAAAAACTGTTTTTT.

The chain has TRBV19 and TRBJ2-7, with D possibly matching TRBD2 (6 bases). V lost 5 bases and J lost 6, with 14 bases in between. Germline lookup yields CDR1 LNHDA and CDR2 SQIVND (reference sequence). The CDR3 is made up of 13 amino acids. CDR3 sequence (DNA): TGTGCCAGTAGTGCGGGGACTGACACCGAGCAGTACTTC. Residues: CASSAGTDTEQYF.